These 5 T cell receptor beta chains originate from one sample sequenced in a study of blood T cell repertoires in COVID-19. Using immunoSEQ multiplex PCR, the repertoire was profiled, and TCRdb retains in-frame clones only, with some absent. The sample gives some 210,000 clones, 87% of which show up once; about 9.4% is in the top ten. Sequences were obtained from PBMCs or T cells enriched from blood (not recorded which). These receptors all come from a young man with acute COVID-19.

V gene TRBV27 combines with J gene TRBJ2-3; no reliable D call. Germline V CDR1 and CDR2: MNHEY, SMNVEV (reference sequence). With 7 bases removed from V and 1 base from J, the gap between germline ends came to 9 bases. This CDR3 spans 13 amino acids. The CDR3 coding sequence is TGTGCCAGCACCTTCCTCGGCACAGATACGCAGTATTTT. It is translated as CASTFLGTDTQYF.

In nucleotides, the CDR3 is TGTGCCAGCAGCTTAAGGGCAGCCAATAATTCACCCCTCCACTTT. Residues: CASSLRAANNSPLHF. The rearrangement joins TRBV7-3 to TRBJ1-6, with D hard to call. This CDR3 is built from 15 residues. The V and J ends lost 1 base and 5 bases respectively, with 9 bases between them. Germline V gene data show CDR1 as SGHTA and CDR2 as FQGTGA. The entire variable domain, with the rest obtained from reference TRBV7-3 and TRBJ1-6, is as follows: GAGVSQTPSNKVTEKGKYVELRCDPISGHTALYWYRQSLGQGPEFLIYFQGTGAADDSGLPNDRFFAVRPEGSVSTLKIQRTERGDSAVYLCASSLRAANNSPLHFGNGTRLTVT.

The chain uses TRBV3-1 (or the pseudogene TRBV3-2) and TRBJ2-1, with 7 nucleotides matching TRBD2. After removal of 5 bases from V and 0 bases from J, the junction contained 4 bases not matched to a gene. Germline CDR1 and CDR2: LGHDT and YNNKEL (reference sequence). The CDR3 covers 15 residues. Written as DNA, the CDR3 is TGTGCCAGCAGCGGGGGGGGAGGCTCCTACAATGAGCAGTTCTTC. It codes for CASSGGGGSYNEQFF.

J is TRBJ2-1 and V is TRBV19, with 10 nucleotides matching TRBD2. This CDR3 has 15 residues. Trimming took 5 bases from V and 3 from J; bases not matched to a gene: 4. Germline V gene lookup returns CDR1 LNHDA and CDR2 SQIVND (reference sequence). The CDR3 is CASSSRTSGYNEQFF. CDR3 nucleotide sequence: TGTGCCAGTAGTTCCCGGACTAGCGGCTACAATGAGCAGTTCTTC.

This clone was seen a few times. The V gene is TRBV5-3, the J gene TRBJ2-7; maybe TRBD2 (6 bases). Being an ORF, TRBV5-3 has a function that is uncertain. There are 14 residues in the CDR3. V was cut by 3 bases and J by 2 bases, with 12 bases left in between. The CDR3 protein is CARSWGLQTYEQYF. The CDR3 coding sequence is TGTGCCAGAAGCTGGGGACTTCAAACCTACGAGCAGTACTTC.